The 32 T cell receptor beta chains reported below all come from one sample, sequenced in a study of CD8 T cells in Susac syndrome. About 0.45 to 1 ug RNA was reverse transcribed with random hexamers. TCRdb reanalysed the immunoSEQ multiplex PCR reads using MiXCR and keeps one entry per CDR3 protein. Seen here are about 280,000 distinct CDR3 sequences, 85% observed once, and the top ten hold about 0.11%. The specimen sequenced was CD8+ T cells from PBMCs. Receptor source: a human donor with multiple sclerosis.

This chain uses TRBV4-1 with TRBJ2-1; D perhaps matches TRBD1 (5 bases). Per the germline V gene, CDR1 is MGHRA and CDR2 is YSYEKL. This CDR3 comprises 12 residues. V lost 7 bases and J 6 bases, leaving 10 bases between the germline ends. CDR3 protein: CASIGRGNEQFF. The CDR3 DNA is TGCGCCAGCATAGGTAGGGGCAATGAGCAGTTCTTC.

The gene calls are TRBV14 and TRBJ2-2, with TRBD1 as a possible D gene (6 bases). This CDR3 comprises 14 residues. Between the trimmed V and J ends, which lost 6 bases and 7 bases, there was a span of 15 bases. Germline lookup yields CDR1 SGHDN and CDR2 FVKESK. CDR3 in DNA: TGTGCCAGCAGGGACAGATCCTTGGACGGGGAGCTGTTTTTT. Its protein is CASRDRSLDGELFF.

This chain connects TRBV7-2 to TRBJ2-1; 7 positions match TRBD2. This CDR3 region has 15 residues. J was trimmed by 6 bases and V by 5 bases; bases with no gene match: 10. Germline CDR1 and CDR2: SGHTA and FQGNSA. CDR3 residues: CASSRQRGSGNEQFF. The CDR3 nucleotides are TGTGCCAGCAGCCGTCAGCGGGGTTCGGGCAATGAGCAGTTCTTC.

Here the CDR3 reads CASTSGFYNEQFF. CDR3 DNA sequence: TGTGCCAGCACCTCGGGGTTCTACAATGAGCAGTTCTTC. This chain links TRBV27 with TRBJ2-1, with a weak D call TRBD2 (5 bases). The CDR3 runs to 13 residues. Germline loops: CDR1 MNHEY, CDR2 SMNVEV (reference sequence). The V end lost 7 bases, the J end lost 3 bases, and 10 bases lay between the germline ends.

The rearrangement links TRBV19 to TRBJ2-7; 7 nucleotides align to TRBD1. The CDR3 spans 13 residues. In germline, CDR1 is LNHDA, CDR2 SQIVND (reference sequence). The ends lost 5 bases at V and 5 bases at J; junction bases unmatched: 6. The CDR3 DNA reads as TGTGCCAGTAGTTGGACAGGCCGCCACGAGCAGTACTTC. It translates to CASSWTGRHEQYF.

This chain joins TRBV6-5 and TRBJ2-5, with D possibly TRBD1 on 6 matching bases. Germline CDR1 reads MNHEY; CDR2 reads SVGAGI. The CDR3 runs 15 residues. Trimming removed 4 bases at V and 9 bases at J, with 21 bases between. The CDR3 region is CASSSEDRSFEAQYF. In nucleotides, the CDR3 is TGTGCCAGCAGTTCGGAAGACAGGTCCTTCGAGGCCCAGTACTTC.

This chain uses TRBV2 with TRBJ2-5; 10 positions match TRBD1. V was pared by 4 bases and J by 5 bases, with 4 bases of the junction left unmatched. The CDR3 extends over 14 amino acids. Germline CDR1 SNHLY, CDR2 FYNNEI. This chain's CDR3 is CASSGTGGWETQYF. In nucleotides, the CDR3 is TGTGCCAGCAGTGGGACAGGGGGTTGGGAGACCCAGTACTTC.

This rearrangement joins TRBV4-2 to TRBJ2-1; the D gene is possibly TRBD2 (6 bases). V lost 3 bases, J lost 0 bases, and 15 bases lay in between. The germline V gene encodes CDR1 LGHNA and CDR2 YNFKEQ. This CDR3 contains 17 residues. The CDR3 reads CASSHRRGYSSYNEQFF. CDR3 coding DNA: TGTGCCAGCAGCCATAGGAGGGGCTATAGCTCCTACAATGAGCAGTTCTTC.

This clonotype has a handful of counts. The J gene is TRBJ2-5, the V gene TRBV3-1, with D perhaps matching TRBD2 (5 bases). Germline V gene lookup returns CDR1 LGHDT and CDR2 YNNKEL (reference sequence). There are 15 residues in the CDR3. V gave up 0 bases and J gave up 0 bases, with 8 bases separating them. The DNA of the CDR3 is TGTGCCAGCAGCCAAGAAAGGGAGTACCAAGAGACCCAGTACTTC. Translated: CASSQEREYQETQYF.

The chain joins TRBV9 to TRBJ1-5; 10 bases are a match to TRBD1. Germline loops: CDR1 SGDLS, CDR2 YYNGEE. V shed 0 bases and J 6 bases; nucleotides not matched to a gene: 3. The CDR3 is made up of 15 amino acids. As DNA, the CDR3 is TGTGCCAGCAGCGTAGGAGGGACAGGGGTTCAGCCCCAGCATTTT. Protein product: CASSVGGTGVQPQHF.

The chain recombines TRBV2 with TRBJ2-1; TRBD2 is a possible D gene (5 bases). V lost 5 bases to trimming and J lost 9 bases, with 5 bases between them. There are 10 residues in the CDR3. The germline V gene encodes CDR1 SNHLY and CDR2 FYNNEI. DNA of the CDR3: TGTGCCAGCAGTCGGGGTGAGCAGTTCTTC. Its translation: CASSRGEQFF.

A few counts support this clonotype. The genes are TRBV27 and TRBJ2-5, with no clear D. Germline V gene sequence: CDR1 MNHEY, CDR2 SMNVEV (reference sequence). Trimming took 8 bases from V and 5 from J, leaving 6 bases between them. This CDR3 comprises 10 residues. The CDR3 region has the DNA TGTGCCAGCCGGGCGGAGACCCAGTACTTC. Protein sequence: CASRAETQYF.

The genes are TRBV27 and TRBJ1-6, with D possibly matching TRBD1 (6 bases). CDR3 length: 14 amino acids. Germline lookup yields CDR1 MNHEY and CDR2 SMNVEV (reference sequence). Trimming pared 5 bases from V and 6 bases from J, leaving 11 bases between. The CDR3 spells CASSPTGSNSPLHF. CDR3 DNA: TGTGCCAGCAGTCCGACAGGAAGTAATTCACCCCTCCACTTT.

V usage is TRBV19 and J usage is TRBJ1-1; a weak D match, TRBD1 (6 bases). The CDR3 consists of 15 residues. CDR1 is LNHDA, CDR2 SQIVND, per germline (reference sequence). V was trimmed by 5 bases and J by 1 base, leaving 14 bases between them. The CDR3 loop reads CASSVRTRGNTEAFF. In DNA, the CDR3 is TGTGCCAGTAGTGTAAGAACCAGGGGGAACACTGAAGCTTTCTTT.

The CDR3 sequence is CARSLSGRSYNEQFF. DNA of the CDR3: TGTGCTAGGTCCCTTAGCGGGAGGTCCTACAATGAGCAGTTCTTC. The gene calls are TRBV30 and TRBJ2-1; 10 bases line up with TRBD2. Germline loops: CDR1 GTSNPN, CDR2 SVGIG (reference sequence). The CDR3 consists of 15 residues.

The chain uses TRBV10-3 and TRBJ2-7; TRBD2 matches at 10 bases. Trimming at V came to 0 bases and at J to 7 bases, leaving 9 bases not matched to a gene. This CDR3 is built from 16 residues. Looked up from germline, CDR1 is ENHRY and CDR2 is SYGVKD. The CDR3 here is CAISESTTSGYLEQYF. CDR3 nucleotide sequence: TGTGCCATCAGTGAGTCGACGACTAGCGGGTATTTAGAGCAGTACTTC.

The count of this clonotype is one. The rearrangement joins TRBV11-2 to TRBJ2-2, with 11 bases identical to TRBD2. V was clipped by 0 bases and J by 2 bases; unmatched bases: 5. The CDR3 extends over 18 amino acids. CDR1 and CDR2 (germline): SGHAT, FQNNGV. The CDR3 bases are TGTGCCAGCAGCTTAGATCAGGGACTAGCGGTTAACACCGGGGAGCTGTTTTTT. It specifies CASSLDQGLAVNTGELFF.

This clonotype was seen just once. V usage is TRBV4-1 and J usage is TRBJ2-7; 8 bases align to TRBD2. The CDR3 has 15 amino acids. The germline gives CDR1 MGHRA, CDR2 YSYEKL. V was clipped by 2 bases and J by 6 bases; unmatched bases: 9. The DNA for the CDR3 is TGCGCCAGCAGCCAATCCCAGCGGGAGTCGTTCGAGCAGTACTTC. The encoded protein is CASSQSQRESFEQYF.

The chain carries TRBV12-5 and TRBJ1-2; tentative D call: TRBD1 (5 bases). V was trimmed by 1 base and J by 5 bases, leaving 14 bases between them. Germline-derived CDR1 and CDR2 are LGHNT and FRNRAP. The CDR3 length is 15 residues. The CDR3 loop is CASGLETAKAYGYTF. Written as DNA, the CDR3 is TGTGCTAGTGGTTTGGAGACAGCCAAGGCTTATGGCTACACCTTC.

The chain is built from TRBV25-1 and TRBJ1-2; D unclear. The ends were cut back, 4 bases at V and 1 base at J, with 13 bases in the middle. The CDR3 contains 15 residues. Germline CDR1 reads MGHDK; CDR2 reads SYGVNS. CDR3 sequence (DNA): TGTGCCAGCAGTGGGCCAAAGACAATTAACTATGGCTACACCTTC. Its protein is CASSGPKTINYGYTF.

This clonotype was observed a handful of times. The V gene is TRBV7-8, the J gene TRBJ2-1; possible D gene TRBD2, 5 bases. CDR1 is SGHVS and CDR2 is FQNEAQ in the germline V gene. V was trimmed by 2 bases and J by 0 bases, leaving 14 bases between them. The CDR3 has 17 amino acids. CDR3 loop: CASSLYAGGSSYNEQFF. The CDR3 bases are TGTGCCAGCAGCTTATATGCGGGTGGAAGCTCCTACAATGAGCAGTTCTTC.

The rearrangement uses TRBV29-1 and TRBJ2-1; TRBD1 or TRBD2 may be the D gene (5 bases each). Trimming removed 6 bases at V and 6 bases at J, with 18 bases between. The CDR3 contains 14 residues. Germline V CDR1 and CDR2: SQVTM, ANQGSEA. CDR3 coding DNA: TGCAGCGTGGGACGGACCGGATTATTCAATGAGCAGTTCTTC. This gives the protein CSVGRTGLFNEQFF.

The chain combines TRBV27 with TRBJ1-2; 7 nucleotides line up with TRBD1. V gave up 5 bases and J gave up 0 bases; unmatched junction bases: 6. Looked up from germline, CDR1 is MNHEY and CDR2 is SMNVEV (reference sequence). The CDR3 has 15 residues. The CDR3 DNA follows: TGTGCCAGCAGTGGGACAGACGGAGCTAACTATGGCTACACCTTC. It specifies CASSGTDGANYGYTF.

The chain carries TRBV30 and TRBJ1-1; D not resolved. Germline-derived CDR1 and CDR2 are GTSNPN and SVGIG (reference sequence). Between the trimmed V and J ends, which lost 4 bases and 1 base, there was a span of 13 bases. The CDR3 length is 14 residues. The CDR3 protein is CAWIGKEKNTEAFF. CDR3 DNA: TGTGCCTGGATAGGGAAGGAAAAGAACACTGAAGCTTTCTTT.

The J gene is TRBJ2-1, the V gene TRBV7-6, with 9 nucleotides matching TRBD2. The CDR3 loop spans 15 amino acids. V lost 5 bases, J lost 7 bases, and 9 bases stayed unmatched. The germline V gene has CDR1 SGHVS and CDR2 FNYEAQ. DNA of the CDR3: TGTGCCAGCAGCCCCCGGGTAGCGGGAGTGAATGAGCAGTTCTTC. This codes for CASSPRVAGVNEQFF.

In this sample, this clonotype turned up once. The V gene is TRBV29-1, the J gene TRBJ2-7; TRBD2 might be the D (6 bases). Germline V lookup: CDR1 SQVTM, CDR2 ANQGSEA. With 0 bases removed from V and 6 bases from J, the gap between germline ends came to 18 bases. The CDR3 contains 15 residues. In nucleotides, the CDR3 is TGCAGCGTTGAAGAACGGGGGAGTGCCGTTCCCGAGCAGTACTTC. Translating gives CSVEERGSAVPEQYF.

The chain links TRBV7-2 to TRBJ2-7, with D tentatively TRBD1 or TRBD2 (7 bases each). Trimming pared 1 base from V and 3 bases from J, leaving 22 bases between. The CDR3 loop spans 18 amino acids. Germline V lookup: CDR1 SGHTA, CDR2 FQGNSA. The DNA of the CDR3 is TGTGCCAGCAGCTTAGAAGGGCCAGGGGGGGCGTCCCTCTACGAGCAGTACTTC. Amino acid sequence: CASSLEGPGGASLYEQYF.

CDR3 coding DNA: TGTGCCAGCAGTTACGGGGACGGCCCAAACTACGAGCAGTACTTC. Translation: CASSYGDGPNYEQYF. V gene TRBV6-6 combines with J gene TRBJ2-7; D could derive from TRBD1 or TRBD2 (5 bases each). From germline, CDR1 is MNHNY and CDR2 SVGAGI (reference sequence). V lost 2 bases, J lost 3 bases, and 14 bases lay in between. CDR3 size: 15 residues.

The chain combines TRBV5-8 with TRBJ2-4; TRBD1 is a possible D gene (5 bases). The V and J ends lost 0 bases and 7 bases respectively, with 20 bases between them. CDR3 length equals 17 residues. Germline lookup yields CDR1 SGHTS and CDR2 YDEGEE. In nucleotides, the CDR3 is TGTGCCAGCAGCTTGGCCAGGCAGGGCCCCATTTTGAACATTCAGTACTTC. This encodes CASSLARQGPILNIQYF.

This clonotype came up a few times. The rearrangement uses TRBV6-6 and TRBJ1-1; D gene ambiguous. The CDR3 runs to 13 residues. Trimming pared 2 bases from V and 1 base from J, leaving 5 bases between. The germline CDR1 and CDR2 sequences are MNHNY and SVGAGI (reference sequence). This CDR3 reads CASSYEGNTEAFF. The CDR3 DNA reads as TGTGCCAGCAGTTACGAGGGGAACACTGAAGCTTTCTTT.

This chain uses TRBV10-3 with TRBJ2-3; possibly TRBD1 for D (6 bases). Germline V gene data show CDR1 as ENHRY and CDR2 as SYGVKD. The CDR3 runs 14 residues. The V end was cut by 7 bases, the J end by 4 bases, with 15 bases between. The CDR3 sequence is CAIKEARGADTQYF. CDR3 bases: TGTGCCATCAAGGAGGCCAGGGGAGCAGATACGCAGTATTTT.

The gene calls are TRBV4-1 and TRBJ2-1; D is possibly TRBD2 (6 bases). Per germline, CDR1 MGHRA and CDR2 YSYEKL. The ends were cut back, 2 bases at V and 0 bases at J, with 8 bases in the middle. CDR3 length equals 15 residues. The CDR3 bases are TGCGCCAGCAGCCAATTAGCGGACTCCTACAATGAGCAGTTCTTC. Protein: CASSQLADSYNEQFF.